These T cell receptor beta chains were read from a single sample in a study of blood T cells in healthy people across ages. TCRdb re-analysed the 5' RACE reads in MiXCR, keeping a single row per CDR3 protein. This sample has 800,000 to 950,000 distinct CDR3 sequences; roughly 48% occur once, and the top ten carry under 15%. Sequencing input: blood. The source of these receptors is a man younger than 45 in good health. Each CDR3 is given with its conserved first and last residue.

V: TRBV12-3/TRBV12-4
J: TRBJ1-1
CDR3: CASSHTGVNTEAFF

V: TRBV7-2
J: TRBJ2-7
CDR3: CASSLAPGTETRGSHEQYF

V: TRBV6-1
J: TRBJ2-3
CDR3: CASQAGGRTDTQYF

V: TRBV5-6
J: TRBJ1-2
CDR3: CASSSGHTTRSGYTF

V: TRBV4-2
J: TRBJ2-4
CDR3: CASSQDLTLTYF

V: TRBV2
J: TRBJ2-3
CDR3: CASSDPGQPGEDTQYF

V: TRBV7-3
J: TRBJ1-1
CDR3: CASSLSSQNTEAFF

V: TRBV6-2/TRBV6-3
J: TRBJ2-1
CDR3: CASSDRYNEQFF

V: TRBV11-2
J: TRBJ2-2
CDR3: CASTSRDREIANTGELFF

V: TRBV20-1
J: TRBJ2-5
CDR3: CSARSSGTQETQYF

V: TRBV6-1
J: TRBJ2-5
CDR3: CASSLDRGKETQYF

V: TRBV12-5
J: TRBJ2-5
CDR3: CASGLGGGETQYF

V: TRBV29-1
J: TRBJ1-6
CDR3: CSAHRVYNSPLHF

V: TRBV7-9
J: TRBJ2-1
CDR3: CASSPRWGEDMNEQFF

V: TRBV12-3/TRBV12-4
J: TRBJ1-1
CDR3: CASSFSAVNTEAFF

V: TRBV4-2
J: TRBJ2-1
CDR3: CASSQDREGRRFF

V: TRBV5-4
J: TRBJ2-3
CDR3: CASSLASGLSTDTQYF

V: TRBV28
J: TRBJ1-1
CDR3: CASSPPIGSNTEAFF

V: TRBV30
J: TRBJ1-5
CDR3: CAWSDGTTGNQPQHF

V: TRBV9
J: TRBJ2-2
CDR3: CASSFNRDKGNTGELFF

V: TRBV18
J: TRBJ2-5
CDR3: CASSPSENQETQYF

V: TRBV20-1
J: TRBJ2-1
CDR3: CSAHQYTSGEQFF

V: TRBV20-1
J: TRBJ2-1
CDR3: CSASASGGSEQFF

V: TRBV4-1
J: TRBJ2-1
CDR3: CASSQELAIYNEQFF

V: TRBV29-1
J: TRBJ2-7
CDR3: CSVEKSDTYEQYF

V: TRBV27
J: TRBJ2-1
CDR3: CASSSGQAYFSEQFF

V: TRBV9
J: TRBJ2-1
CDR3: CASSVEPTTANEQFF

V: TRBV11-2
J: TRBJ1-4
CDR3: CASRTLGGLDEKLFF

V: TRBV9
J: TRBJ2-3
CDR3: CASSVLLTLSTDTQYF

V: TRBV4-1
J: TRBJ2-5
CDR3: CASSQDPGKTQYF

V: TRBV6-4
J: TRBJ2-7
CDR3: CASSDSGRETYEQYF

V: TRBV6-1
J: TRBJ1-1
CDR3: CASSERGQGTEAFF

V: TRBV11-1
J: TRBJ2-5
CDR3: CASSRRGFRQETQYF

V: TRBV29-1
J: TRBJ2-7
CDR3: CSVEAQGQGDEQYF

V: TRBV7-2
J: TRBJ2-3
CDR3: CASSFPDRGFLYF

V: TRBV20-1
J: TRBJ1-6
CDR3: CSVKGAYNSPPHF